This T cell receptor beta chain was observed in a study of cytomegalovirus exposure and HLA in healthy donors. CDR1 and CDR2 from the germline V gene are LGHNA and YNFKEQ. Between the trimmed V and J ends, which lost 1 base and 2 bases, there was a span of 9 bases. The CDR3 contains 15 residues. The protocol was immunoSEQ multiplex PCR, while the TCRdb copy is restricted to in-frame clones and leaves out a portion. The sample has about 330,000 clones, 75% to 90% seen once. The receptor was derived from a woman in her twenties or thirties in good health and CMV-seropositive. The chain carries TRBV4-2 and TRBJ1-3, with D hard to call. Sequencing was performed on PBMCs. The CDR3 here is CASSQAWETGNTIYF. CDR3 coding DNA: TGTGCCAGCAGCCAAGCCTGGGAGACTGGAAACACCATATATTTT.